Following are 5 T cell receptor beta chains from one sample sequenced in a study of OX40 agonist ivuxolimab in advanced cancers. Sequencing used immunoSEQ multiplex PCR; TCRdb keeps in-frame clones, though not all of them. The top ten clones hold roughly 0.66% of a sample with approximately 99,000 clones, approximately 89% of them seen once. The input for sequencing was CD4+ or CD8+ T cells sorted from blood, taken in a trial of the OX40 agonist ivuxolimab. The receptors here all came from an adult with an advanced solid tumor such as melanoma, head and neck, liver or kidney cancer.

This clone was detected once. J is TRBJ1-5 and V is TRBV27; 7 nucleotides match TRBD1. The trim removed 2 bases at V and 5 bases at J, leaving 21 bases unmatched. CDR1 is MNHEY and CDR2 is SMNVEV in the germline V gene (reference sequence). The CDR3 extends over 20 amino acids. The CDR3, as DNA: TGTGCCAGCAGTTTAATCCTTCGGATAGACCCCAGGGGGGGTTATCAGCCCCAGCATTTT. Amino acids: CASSLILRIDPRGGYQPQHF.

This CDR3 reads CAIRSGTSPNYEQYF. The CDR3 bases are TGTGCCATCAGATCCGGGACTTCACCCAACTACGAGCAGTACTTC. The genes are TRBV10-3 and TRBJ2-7, with D perhaps TRBD2 (6 bases). The CDR3 length is 15 residues. V dropped 6 bases and J dropped 3 bases, with 18 bases sitting between them. Germline CDR1 reads ENHRY; CDR2 reads SYGVKD.

The rearrangement links TRBV30 to TRBJ1-3; no reliable D call. Germline V gene sequence: CDR1 GTSNPN, CDR2 SVGIG (reference sequence). V lost 2 bases and J lost 0, with 8 bases in between. The CDR3 extends over 14 amino acids. Written as DNA, the CDR3 is TGTGCCTGGAGTTTGTCCCTCTCTGGAAACACCATATATTTT. Translated: CAWSLSLSGNTIYF.

The rearrangement links TRBV30 to TRBJ2-4; D uncertain. The CDR3 extends over 13 amino acids. The germline CDR1 and CDR2 sequences are GTSNPN and SVGIG (reference sequence). Trimming left V 0 bases short and J 6 bases short, with 9 bases between. CDR3 sequence: CAWSVFGGNIQYF. CDR3 in DNA: TGTGCCTGGAGTGTATTCGGCGGAAACATTCAGTACTTC.

The chain joins TRBV6-1 to TRBJ2-3; D is unclear. V was shortened by 7 bases and J by 2 bases, with 13 bases between the two germline ends. Germline CDR1 reads MNHNS; CDR2 reads SASEGT. The CDR3 spans 14 residues. This CDR3 is CASKQVVPTDTQYF. The DNA of the CDR3 is TGTGCCAGCAAGCAAGTAGTTCCCACAGATACGCAGTATTTT.